This TCR beta chain was profiled in a study of long-term antiretroviral therapy in people with HIV. Study as a whole: Of all samples, the earliest predate the 2015 immediate-ART recommendation by about a decade.

Cryopreserved PBMC samples of about 1-11 million cells were used for DNA extraction. V lost 7 bases to trimming and J lost 1 base; unmatched junction nucleotides: 6. This CDR3 is 14 amino acids long. Germline assignment: CDR1 LNHDA and CDR2 SQIVND (reference sequence). In regard to this clone: Its matching antigen is unknown.

Run at survey level, the immunoSEQ assay was version v3.0. Using immunoSEQ multiplex PCR, the repertoire was profiled, and TCRdb retains in-frame clones only, with some absent. The repertoire has 23,000 or so clones, around 84% of them found once; the top ten carry about 18%. Notes on the study in general: ART adherence, viral resistance and therapy changes went unrecorded. Clones that expanded before ART (that is, prior to treatment) dominated the repertoire at all time points.

The TCR sequence derives from a young man with HIV. Specimen: unsorted PBMCs, collected 0.1 years before starting antiretroviral therapy. The V gene is TRBV19, the J gene TRBJ1-2; 7 nucleotides align to TRBD1. The CDR3 DNA is TGTGCCAGTAAACAGGGGATAGGTAACTATGGCTACACCTTC. This gives the protein CASKQGIGNYGYTF.